This T cell receptor (beta chain) was captured by sequencing in a study of post-analysis software for immune sequencing data. General observations from the study: Elevated frequency relative to controls characterized several TRBV segments in patients, TRBV5-6, TRBV5-1 and TRBV20-1 among them. Multiple sclerosis patients had significantly lower normalized Chao1 diversity than controls.

Between the trimmed V and J ends, which lost 4 bases and 0 bases, there was a span of 14 bases. CDR1 and CDR2 from the germline V gene are SGHRS and YFSETQ. The CDR3 loop spans 17 amino acids. The sample holds a few counts of this clonotype. The antigen remains undetermined. The TCR beta cDNA libraries carried unique molecular identifiers. T cells numbering about 0.9 to 11 million yielded 450,000 to 600,000 cDNA molecules. TCRdb reprocessed the PCR reads via MiXCR and lists one record per CDR3 protein. The sample has around 710,000 distinct CDR3 sequences; 46% are singletons. The V and J genes are TRBV5-1 and TRBJ2-6; D is possibly TRBD2 (5 bases). The TCR was taken from a girl aged 10-17 years with multiple sclerosis. The specimen was blood. The CDR3 DNA is TGCGCCAGCAGCCCCGAGGGTTGGATCTCTGGGGCCAACGTCCTGACTTTC. Encoded protein: CASSPEGWISGANVLTF.